The 30 T cell receptor beta chains below were found in one sample sequenced in a study of metastatic and nonmetastatic thyroid tumors. Patients underwent thyroid surgery, and none had received any treatment before it. MiXCR was used by TCRdb to re-call the PCR reads. The sample records about 21,000 clones, roughly 20% being singletons. The specimen was tumor tissue. These receptors were taken from a male donor with papillary thyroid cancer or a benign thyroid nodule (not recorded which). Some clones in this sample may be carry-over from other donors' samples.

On this clone itself: A junction boundary mismatches the germline segment, possibly from a read error. V usage is TRBV20-1 and J usage is TRBJ1-1; D gene ambiguous. This CDR3 contains 15 residues. Per the germline V gene, CDR1 is DFQATT and CDR2 is SNEGSKA (reference sequence). The DNA of the CDR3 is TGCTGTGCCCGGACCCCAAGCAGTACGAACACTGAAGCTTTCTTT. Translating gives CCARTPSSTNTEAFF.

This clone was counted at least ten times. This rearrangement joins TRBV29-1 to TRBJ2-7; D call uncertain. Trimming removed 2 bases from V and 2 bases from J, with 10 bases in between. Germline CDR1 and CDR2: SQVTM and ANQGSEA. The CDR3 sequence is 13 residues long. The CDR3 protein is CSVELEPTYEQYF. As DNA, the CDR3 is TGCAGCGTTGAACTTGAGCCAACCTACGAGCAGTACTTC.

Worth noting for this clone: Since a much larger clone is just one base distant, this may be a read error. The chain recombines TRBV28 with TRBJ1-4; D is ambiguous. V was cut by 3 bases and J by 8 bases, with 19 bases left in between. Germline CDR1 and CDR2: MDHEN and SYDVKM. CDR3 length: 16 residues. The CDR3: CASSLIQQTTREKLFF. Here the CDR3 DNA reads TGTGCCAGCAGTTTGATACAACAGACCACTCGGGAAAAACTGTTTTTT.

A remark on this clone: The conserved closing phenylalanine or tryptophan is absent in this CDR3, likely reflecting a read error. The chain links TRBV5-1 to TRBJ1-4; 8 nucleotides line up with TRBD1. V lost 5 bases to trimming and J lost 7 bases; unmatched junction nucleotides: 7. The CDR3 length is 14 residues. CDR1 and CDR2 (germline): SGHRS, YFSETQ. The DNA for the CDR3 is TGCGCCAGCAGTCCCGGGACAGGTGCTGAAAAACTGTTTTTA. It encodes CASSPGTGAEKLFL.

V usage is TRBV20-1 and J usage is TRBJ1-2; the D is unclear. V was shortened by 2 bases and J by 6 bases, with 16 bases between the two germline ends. The CDR3 is made up of 14 amino acids. Germline lookup yields CDR1 DFQATT and CDR2 SNEGSKA (reference sequence). The CDR3 region is CSARLGAFGDGYTF. As DNA, the CDR3 is TGCAGTGCTAGATTGGGCGCTTTTGGAGATGGCTACACCTTC.

The chain joins TRBV30 to TRBJ1-2; D perhaps matches TRBD1 (5 bases). The CDR3 covers 14 residues. From germline, CDR1 is GTSNPN and CDR2 SVGIG (reference sequence). V lost 0 bases to trimming and J lost 4 bases, with 12 bases between them. Here the CDR3 DNA reads TGTGCCTGGAGTGTCTCCGGGGCCTTCTATGGCTACACCTTC. This gives the protein CAWSVSGAFYGYTF.

The rearrangement joins TRBV7-3 to TRBJ1-2; 7 bases are a match to TRBD1. The ends lost 8 bases at V and 3 bases at J; junction bases unmatched: 6. Germline CDR1 is SGHTA and CDR2 is FQGTGA. This CDR3 region has 13 residues. Here the CDR3 DNA reads TGTGCCAGCTGCCAAGGGGGCCACTATGGCTACACCTTC. Its translation is CASCQGGHYGYTF.

This clone was counted ten times or more. The chain recombines TRBV7-3 with TRBJ2-1, with a weak D call TRBD2 (5 bases). Trimming took 0 bases from V and 9 from J, leaving 9 bases between them. The CDR3 length is 13 residues. The V gene's germline CDR1 is SGHTA and CDR2 FQGTGA. CDR3 bases: TGTGCCAGCAGCTTAACCCAACGGGGTGAGCAGTTCTTC. Protein: CASSLTQRGEQFF.

This clone was counted at least ten times. The chain is built from TRBV5-1 and TRBJ1-4, with 11 bases matching TRBD1. Germline CDR1 SGHRS, CDR2 YFSETQ. V lost 2 bases and J lost 7; bases outside the gene matches: 4. The CDR3 length is 15 residues. The CDR3 coding sequence is TGCGCCAGCAGCTTCGGGGGACAGGGGGGTGAAAAACTGTTTTTT. It yields the protein CASSFGGQGGEKLFF.

The rearrangement links TRBV28 to TRBJ1-1; the D is unclear. Deletions cut 5 bases from V and 10 bases from J, with 17 bases between. Germline CDR1 reads MDHEN; CDR2 reads SYDVKM. CDR3 length: 13 amino acids. CDR3: CASSPNTASGAFF. Here the CDR3 DNA reads TGTGCCAGCAGTCCTAACACGGCGAGTGGAGCTTTCTTT.

In this sample, this clone turned up many times. This chain links TRBV5-6 with TRBJ1-4; D possibly corresponds to TRBD1 (5 bases). Germline V gene data show CDR1 as SGHDT and CDR2 as YYEEEE. V lost 4 bases, J lost 5 bases, and 21 bases lay in between. The CDR3 extends over 17 amino acids. The DNA of the CDR3 is TGTGCCAGCAGCCGATGGAGGGGTACCGGCGGGAATGAAAAACTGTTTTTT. Its protein is CASSRWRGTGGNEKLFF.

This clone was found many times. The chain joins TRBV7-9 to TRBJ2-1; 12 bases line up with TRBD2. J was trimmed by 7 bases and V by 5 bases; bases with no gene match: 12. In germline, CDR1 is SEHNR, CDR2 FQNEAQ (reference sequence). This CDR3 contains 17 residues. Here the CDR3 DNA reads TGTGCCAGCAGCCCCACGGGCGGGCTAGCGGGAGGGAATGAGCAGTTCTTC. Its protein product is CASSPTGGLAGGNEQFF.

The chain uses TRBV20-1 and TRBJ2-7; tentative D call: TRBD2 (5 bases). CDR1 and CDR2 (germline): DFQATT, SNEGSKA (reference sequence). Trimming shortened V by 6 bases and J by 6 bases, and 24 bases separated the two germline ends. This CDR3 has 15 amino acids. DNA for the CDR3: TGCAGTGCCTCGAGGGCAGTGGCGGTATTTTCCGAGCAGTACTTC. Translating it yields CSASRAVAVFSEQYF.

By its share, this clone is medium-sized. The chain joins TRBV7-9 to TRBJ2-7; perhaps TRBD1 as D (6 bases). V was trimmed by 7 bases and J by 0 bases, leaving 16 bases between them. Germline CDR1 and CDR2: SEHNR and FQNEAQ (reference sequence). The CDR3 is 15 residues long. As DNA, the CDR3 is TGTGCCAGCACCCCAGCCCTGGGACACTCCTACGAGCAGTACTTC. It codes for CASTPALGHSYEQYF.

The rearrangement uses TRBV27 and TRBJ2-5, with 9 bases identical to TRBD1. The CDR3 extends over 14 amino acids. With 5 bases clipped from V and 4 bases from J, the junction kept 5 bases outside the gene matches. Germline values: CDR1 MNHEY, CDR2 SMNVEV (reference sequence). The CDR3 sequence: CASSQDRGGETQYF. The DNA for the CDR3 is TGTGCCAGCAGTCAGGACAGGGGAGGAGAGACCCAGTACTTC.

This clone showed up many times. Within the sample, other DNA sequences also encode this same CDR3. The chain couples TRBV30 to TRBJ1-1; D remains unclear. Deletions cut 8 bases from V and 1 base from J, with 11 bases between. This CDR3 contains 12 residues. Germline V gives CDR1 GTSNPN, CDR2 SVGIG (reference sequence). Here the CDR3 DNA reads TGTGCCCACCTACCGGCGAACACTGAAGCTTTCTTT. Encoded protein: CAHLPANTEAFF.

This chain joins TRBV6-1 and TRBJ2-6; D gene uncertain. The CDR3 runs 15 residues. Germline CDR1 reads MNHNS; CDR2 reads SASEGT. V was shortened by 6 bases and J by 10 bases, with 19 bases between the two germline ends. CDR3 amino acids: CASSVRSSVANVLTF. CDR3 in DNA: TGTGCCAGCAGCGTCAGGAGCTCTGTGGCAAACGTCCTGACTTTC.

The rearrangement links TRBV20-1 to TRBJ2-2, with TRBD1 identical over 7 bases. Germline V lookup: CDR1 DFQATT, CDR2 SNEGSKA (reference sequence). J lost 0 bases, V lost 5 bases, and 9 bases had no gene match. The CDR3 loop spans 16 amino acids. The CDR3 sequence: CSAPFFGTANTGELFF. The CDR3 DNA is TGCAGTGCTCCCTTTTTTGGGACAGCGAACACCGGGGAGCTGTTTTTT.

This clone was counted at least ten times. The V call is TRBV5-5, the J call TRBJ2-2; 10 nucleotides line up with TRBD2. The CDR3 covers 16 residues. The germline V gene has CDR1 SGHKS and CDR2 YYEKEE (reference sequence). V gave up 4 bases and J gave up 1 base; unmatched junction bases: 4. CDR3 sequence reads: CASSPIAGGNTGELFF. As DNA, the CDR3 is TGTGCCAGCAGCCCTATAGCGGGAGGGAACACCGGGGAGCTGTTTTTT.

This clone has at least ten counts. This sequence joins TRBV25-1 and TRBJ1-2, with D possibly being TRBD1 (6 bases). Trimming removed 0 bases from V and 6 bases from J, with 20 bases in between. The length of the CDR3 is 17 residues. Germline CDR1 is MGHDK and CDR2 is SYGVNS. The CDR3: CASSEYGRGGRGDGYTF. The CDR3 DNA reads as TGTGCCAGCAGTGAATATGGCCGCGGCGGCAGGGGCGATGGCTACACCTTC.

This clone occurred many times. The identical CDR3 is also encoded by other nucleotide sequences in the sample. V usage is TRBV13 and J usage is TRBJ2-1; 9 positions agree with TRBD1. Germline V gene data show CDR1 as PRHDT and CDR2 as FYEKMQ (reference sequence). This CDR3 region has 11 residues. V was clipped by 3 bases and J by 15 bases; unmatched bases: 3. CDR3 residues: CASSLGQGPFF. The CDR3, as DNA: TGTGCCAGCAGCTTGGGACAGGGTCCGTTCTTC.

This clone has a count of ten or more. The V call is TRBV6-1, the J call TRBJ2-3, with 13 nucleotides matching TRBD2. From germline, CDR1 is MNHNS and CDR2 SASEGT. Trimming at V came to 4 bases and at J to 5 bases, leaving 9 bases not matched to a gene. CDR3 size: 17 residues. The CDR3 coding sequence is TGTGCCAGCAGTGCCCACTGGACTAGCGGGAGTAAAGATACGCAGTATTTT. Its protein is CASSAHWTSGSKDTQYF.

CDR3 nucleotides: TGTGCCAGCAGCCTTAACTACGGGAACACCGGGGAGCTGTTTTTT. The encoded protein is CASSLNYGNTGELFF. The J gene is TRBJ2-2, the V gene TRBV9; D uncertain. The length of the CDR3 is 15 residues. V gave up 4 bases and J gave up 1 base, with 11 bases separating them. The germline CDR1 and CDR2 sequences are SGDLS and YYNGEE.

The chain combines TRBV5-1 with TRBJ1-2, with D uncertain. The CDR3 is 13 amino acids. V lost 0 bases and J lost 4, with 7 bases in between. Germline-derived CDR1 and CDR2 are SGHRS and YFSETQ. CDR3: CASSLESGYGYTF. The CDR3 region has the DNA TGCGCCAGCAGCTTGGAGTCAGGCTATGGCTACACCTTC.

This clone was found many times. As DNA, the CDR3 is TGTGCCAGCAGTTTTCTAAATCAGCCCCAGCATTTT. Encoded protein: CASSFLNQPQHF. The chain recombines TRBV28 with TRBJ1-5; D gene uncertain. The length of the CDR3 is 12 residues. The germline V gene encodes CDR1 MDHEN and CDR2 SYDVKM. V lost 3 bases and J 4 bases, leaving 4 bases between the germline ends.

About this clone: In this CDR3 the conserved last residue, phenylalanine or tryptophan, is missing, so a read error is likely. The DNA is omitted, as the CDR3 cannot be located on it reliably, and the CDR3 follows TCRdb's listing. V gene TRBV12-5 combines with J gene TRBJ1-3. The CDR3 comprises 13 residues, both ends counted. The germline CDR1 and CDR2 sequences are LGHNT and FRNRAP. The CDR3: CASGRDSGNTIKL.

In its sample, this clone ranks as medium-sized. The chain couples TRBV28 to TRBJ2-7; D might be TRBD1 (5 bases). V lost 3 bases, J lost 4 bases, and 16 bases lay in between. Germline V gene lookup returns CDR1 MDHEN and CDR2 SYDVKM. The CDR3 spans 15 residues. The CDR3 DNA sequence: TGTGCCAGCAGTTTCCAGGGTACTGGGATTTACGAGCAGTACTTC. Its protein product is CASSFQGTGIYEQYF.

This chain connects TRBV6-4 to TRBJ2-6; TRBD1 matches at 7 bases. Looked up from germline, CDR1 is MRHNA and CDR2 is SNTAGT. V shed 2 bases, J shed 2 bases, and the junction held 6 bases outside the gene matches. The CDR3 covers 17 residues. CDR3 coding DNA: TGTGCCAGCAGTGACACAACAGGGGAAGCTGGGGCCAACGTCCTGACTTTC. Translation gives CASSDTTGEAGANVLTF.

This clone was counted at least ten times. This specimen includes other DNA sequences encoding the same CDR3. The chain recombines TRBV9 with TRBJ2-7; D remains ambiguous. The CDR3 is 13 amino acids. The germline V and J ends were trimmed by 0 bases and 1 base, with 5 bases remaining between them. From germline, CDR1 is SGDLS and CDR2 YYNGEE. This CDR3 is CASSVDISYEQYF. For the CDR3, the DNA is TGTGCCAGCAGCGTAGATATATCCTACGAGCAGTACTTC.

The chain joins TRBV14 to TRBJ2-7, with 9 nucleotides matching TRBD2. The CDR3 has 14 amino acids. V was clipped by 4 bases and J by 2 bases; unmatched bases: 3. CDR1 is SGHDN and CDR2 is FVKESK in the germline V gene. The CDR3 reads CASSPTSGTYEQYF. The DNA of the CDR3 is TGTGCCAGCAGCCCGACTAGCGGCACCTACGAGCAGTACTTC.